These 20 T cell receptor beta chains were sequenced from one sample in a study of cytomegalovirus exposure and HLA in healthy donors (dated by TCRdb to about 2017). Libraries were built with the immunoSEQ multiplex PCR assay. For the multiplex PCR, a mixture combining 60 forward primers for TCR Vbeta segments and 13 reverse primers for TCR Jbeta segments was used. Imported from immuneACCESS, the table was reduced by TCRdb to in-frame sequences with V and J called. These copies leave out some clones; in studies compared against another copy, an unresolved V gene accounts for under half, and the cause of the remainder is not known. The sample table on file contains 100,000 to 150,000 clones. Of the sample, about 2.2% falls within the top ten clones. Sequences were obtained from PBMCs. These receptors were collected from a man between 35 and 55 years old in good health and CMV-seronegative.

The V and J genes are TRBV6-5 and TRBJ2-5; 7 positions match TRBD2. The DNA end is a closer match to TRBJ2-7, so the J assignment may be wrong. This CDR3 has 15 residues. Germline-derived CDR1 and CDR2 are MNHEY and SVGAGI. In DNA, the CDR3 is TGTGCCAGCAGTCCTTGGGAGGGTCTAAGTTACGAGCAGTACTTC. It specifies CASSPWEGLSYEQYF.

This chain joins TRBV5-1 and TRBJ1-1; D is possibly TRBD1 (6 bases). Germline V gives CDR1 SGHRS, CDR2 YFSETQ. Trimming stripped 1 base from V and 0 bases from J, with 7 bases between. CDR3 length: 14 residues. DNA of the CDR3: TGCGCCAGCAGCTTGACAGGGATGAACACTGAAGCTTTCTTT. Translation gives CASSLTGMNTEAFF.

This chain uses TRBV21-1 with TRBJ2-1; the table assigns TRBD2, which was not confirmed against the DNA. TRBV21-1 is labeled a pseudogene. The CDR3 consists of 16 residues. Here the CDR3 DNA reads TGTGCCAGCAGCGCGGGACTAGCGGGAATAATCTATGAGCAGTTCTTC. Amino acids: CASSAGLAGIIYEQFF.

This sequence joins TRBV5-1 and TRBJ1-2; 7 positions match TRBD1. CDR3 length: 14 amino acids. Unmatched junction bases numbered 7, after V lost 4 bases and J lost 4 bases. The germline CDR1 and CDR2 sequences are SGHRS and YFSETQ. Written as DNA, the CDR3 is TGCGCCAGCAGCACCGGGACAGAGACCTATGGCTACACCTTC. Its translation: CASSTGTETYGYTF.

V gene TRBV10-1 combines with J gene TRBJ2-7, with a tentative D call TRBD1 (6 bases). Germline lookup yields CDR1 WNHNN and CDR2 SYGVQD (reference sequence). The CDR3 extends over 16 amino acids. Trimming removed 2 bases at V and 0 bases at J, with 14 bases between. Written as DNA, the CDR3 is TGCGCCAGCAGTGAGAGCGGACAGTCCAGCTCCTACGAGCAGTACTTC. It specifies CASSESGQSSSYEQYF.

The chain uses TRBV28 and TRBJ2-7, with D tentatively TRBD1 (7 bases). Germline CDR1 reads MDHEN; CDR2 reads SYDVKM. The ends were cut back, 2 bases at V and 10 bases at J, with 18 bases in the middle. CDR3 length: 14 residues. CDR3 protein: CASSLRQGWGGQYF. CDR3 nucleotides: TGTGCCAGCAGTTTACGACAGGGCTGGGGAGGACAGTACTTC.

The rearrangement joins TRBV11-3 to TRBJ2-5; TRBD2 matches at 13 bases. The V gene's germline CDR1 is SGHNT and CDR2 YENEEA. The CDR3 contains 17 residues. V shed 2 bases, J shed 5 bases, and the junction held 8 bases outside the gene matches. The CDR3, as DNA: TGTGCCAGCAGCTTAAGGCAAGGACTAGCGGGAGTCGAGACCCAGTACTTC. Protein sequence: CASSLRQGLAGVETQYF.

The chain couples TRBV5-6 to TRBJ2-5; TRBD2 agrees at 10 bases. The end of the DNA aligns better with TRBJ2-7, so the J call may be wrong. Germline V gene lookup returns CDR1 SGHDT and CDR2 YYEEEE. The CDR3 runs 15 residues. The DNA for the CDR3 is TGTGCCAGCAGCTTAAGGAGCGGGAGGGCCTACGAGCAGTACTTC. Protein product: CASSLRSGRAYEQYF.

The chain carries TRBV5-4 and TRBJ1-1, with D perhaps matching TRBD1 (6 bases). CDR3 length equals 14 residues. Germline V gene sequence: CDR1 SGHNT, CDR2 YYREEE (reference sequence). Trimming stripped 2 bases from V and 1 base from J, with 9 bases between. Here the CDR3 DNA reads TGTGCCAGCAGCTTCCCGGGACAGAACACTGAAGCTTTCTTT. Translated: CASSFPGQNTEAFF. The full variable domain, completed using reference TRBV5-4 and TRBJ1-1, is ETGVTQSPTHLIKTRGQQVTLRCSSQSGHNTVSWYQQALGQGPQFIFQYYREEENGRGNFPPRFSGLQFPNYSSELNVNALELDDSALYLCASSFPGQNTEAFFGQGTRLTVV.

The V and J genes are TRBV9 and TRBJ2-1; 10 bases fit TRBD2. The CDR3 extends over 16 amino acids. Per the germline V gene, CDR1 is SGDLS and CDR2 is YYNGEE. Trimming cost V 3 bases and J 1 base; bases outside gene matches: 4. CDR3 loop: CASSGTSGNSYNEQFF. For the CDR3, the DNA is TGTGCCAGCAGCGGCACTAGCGGGAATTCCTACAATGAGCAGTTCTTC.

This rearrangement joins TRBV11-3 to TRBJ2-7, with 9 bases lining up with TRBD2. Germline lookup yields CDR1 SGHNT and CDR2 YENEEA. V gave up 1 base and J gave up 0 bases; unmatched junction bases: 1. The CDR3 runs to 15 residues. The CDR3, as DNA: TGTGCCAGCAGCTTAGGACTAGCGGCCTCCTACGAGCAGTACTTC. As protein: CASSLGLAASYEQYF.

The V and J genes are TRBV18 and TRBJ1-1; possible D gene TRBD1, 5 bases. The germline V and J ends were trimmed by 3 bases and 7 bases, with 12 bases remaining between them. The germline V gene has CDR1 KGHSH and CDR2 LQKENI. This CDR3 region has 13 residues. The CDR3 loop reads CASSPDMDFEAFF. CDR3 nucleotide sequence: TGTGCCAGCTCACCGGACATGGATTTTGAAGCTTTCTTT. Full variable domain (missing parts from reference TRBV18 and TRBJ1-1): NAGVMQNPRHLVRRRGQEARLRCSPMKGHSHVYWYRQLPEEGLKFMVYLQKENIIDESGMPKERFSAEFPKEGPSILRIQQVVRGDSAAYFCASSPDMDFEAFFGQGTRLTVV.

The rearrangement uses TRBV7-6 and TRBJ2-6; a possible D gene is TRBD2 (6 bases). V shed 3 bases and J shed 0 bases, with 9 bases lying between them. The CDR3 covers 16 residues. Germline CDR1 SGHVS, CDR2 FNYEAQ. DNA of the CDR3: TGTGCCAGCAGCTTTAGCGGTAACTCTGGGGCCAACGTCCTGACTTTC. This encodes CASSFSGNSGANVLTF.

The chain's CDR3 is CATSRYTPENYGYTF. In DNA form, the CDR3 reads TGTGCCACCAGCAGATATACCCCGGAGAACTATGGCTACACCTTC. The chain combines TRBV15 with TRBJ1-2, with no clear D. CDR1 and CDR2 (germline): LNHNV, YYDKDF (reference sequence). Deletions cut 2 bases from V and 2 bases from J, with 12 bases between. The length of the CDR3 is 15 residues.

This sequence joins TRBV19 and TRBJ2-1, with D possibly matching TRBD1 (5 bases). V lost 2 bases and J 5 bases, leaving 13 bases between the germline ends. The CDR3 totals 15 residues. CDR1 is LNHDA, CDR2 SQIVND, per germline (reference sequence). CDR3 nucleotides: TGTGCCAGTAGTATAACTGGCAGGGTCGACAATGAGCAGTTCTTC. This codes for CASSITGRVDNEQFF.

Measured by frequency, this clone is medium-sized. The chain has TRBV5-6 and TRBJ2-7; 7 nucleotides match TRBD1. V shed 2 bases and J 1 base; nucleotides not matched to a gene: 9. This CDR3 contains 16 residues. Germline CDR1 and CDR2: SGHDT and YYEEEE. CDR3 loop: CASSFMGDSRSYEQYF. DNA for the CDR3: TGTGCCAGCAGCTTTATGGGGGACAGCAGGTCCTACGAGCAGTACTTC.

This chain uses TRBV5-6 with TRBJ2-7; D possibly corresponds to TRBD1 (5 bases). Trimming removed 0 bases from V and 0 bases from J, with 13 bases in between. Germline CDR1 SGHDT, CDR2 YYEEEE. The CDR3 is 16 amino acids. Here the CDR3 DNA reads TGTGCCAGCAGCTTGGGAAGGGGCCGCTTCTCCTACGAGCAGTACTTC. It codes for CASSLGRGRFSYEQYF.

V gene TRBV6-6 combines with J gene TRBJ1-5, with 8 bases matching TRBD1. V trimming: 0 bases; J trimming: 2 bases; junction bases outside the gene matches: 0. Germline V lookup: CDR1 MNHNY, CDR2 SVGAGI (reference sequence). The CDR3 is 15 residues long. The CDR3 sequence: CASSYSTGGNQPQHF. The CDR3 region has the DNA TGTGCCAGCAGTTACTCGACAGGGGGCAATCAGCCCCAGCATTTT.

This chain joins TRBV9 and TRBJ2-2; TRBD2 agrees at 10 bases. The CDR3 is 17 residues long. Germline loops: CDR1 SGDLS, CDR2 YYNGEE. J was trimmed by 3 bases and V by 0 bases; bases with no gene match: 5. The CDR3 loop is CASSVGSAGGYTGELFF. The CDR3 coding sequence is TGTGCCAGCAGCGTAGGTTCAGCGGGAGGGTACACCGGGGAGCTGTTTTTT.

V is TRBV18 and J is TRBJ2-5, with TRBD1 matching 7 bases. The CDR3 spans 13 residues. Germline assignment: CDR1 KGHSH and CDR2 LQKENI. V lost 4 bases and J lost 5; bases outside the gene matches: 4. The CDR3 DNA reads TGTGCCAGCTCACACAGGGGACAGGAGACCCAGTACTTC. It encodes CASSHRGQETQYF. Supplemented by reference TRBV18 and TRBJ2-5, the full variable domain reads NAGVMQNPRHLVRRRGQEARLRCSPMKGHSHVYWYRQLPEEGLKFMVYLQKENIIDESGMPKERFSAEFPKEGPSILRIQQVVRGDSAAYFCASSHRGQETQYFGPGTRLLVL.